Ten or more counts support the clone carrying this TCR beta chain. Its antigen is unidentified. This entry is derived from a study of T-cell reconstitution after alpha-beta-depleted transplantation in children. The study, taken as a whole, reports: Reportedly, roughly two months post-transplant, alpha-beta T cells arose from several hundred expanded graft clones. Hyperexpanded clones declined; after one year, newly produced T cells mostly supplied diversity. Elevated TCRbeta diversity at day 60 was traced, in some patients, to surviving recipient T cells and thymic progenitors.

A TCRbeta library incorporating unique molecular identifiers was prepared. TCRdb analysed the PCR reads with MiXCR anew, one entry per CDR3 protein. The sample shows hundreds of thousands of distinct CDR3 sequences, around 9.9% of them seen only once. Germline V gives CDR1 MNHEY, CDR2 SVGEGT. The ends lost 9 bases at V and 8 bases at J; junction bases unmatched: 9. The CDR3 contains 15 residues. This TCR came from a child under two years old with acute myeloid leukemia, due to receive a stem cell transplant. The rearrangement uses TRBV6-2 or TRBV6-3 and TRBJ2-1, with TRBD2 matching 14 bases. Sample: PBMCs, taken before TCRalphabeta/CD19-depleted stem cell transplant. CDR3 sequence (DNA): TGTGCCAGTACCAGGACTAGCGGGAGGTCGGATGAGCAGTTCTTC. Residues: CASTRTSGRSDEQFF.